This TCR beta chain comes out of a study of T-cell reconstitution after alpha-beta-depleted transplantation in children. Study outcomes and limitations: Surviving recipient cells, namely T cells and thymic progenitors, were the source of high day-60 TCRbeta diversity in some patients.

This clonotype showed up many times. Its antigen is as yet unknown. With 3 bases clipped from V and 12 bases from J, the junction kept 11 bases outside the gene matches. Germline CDR1 reads MDHEN; CDR2 reads SYDVKM. CDR3 length: 14 amino acids. The TCRbeta library was prepared with unique molecular identifiers. TCRdb reprocessed the PCR reads with MiXCR, giving one entry per CDR3 protein. Among over 150,000 distinct CDR3 sequences listed, approximately 6.3% were seen once. The sample was PBMCs, taken before TCRalphabeta/CD19-depleted stem cell transplant. This rearrangement joins TRBV28 to TRBJ2-7; 10 bases are shared with TRBD1. The sequence was collected from a boy aged 2 to 9 with acute lymphoblastic leukemia, due to receive a stem cell transplant. CDR3 protein: CASSLTGTGVFRYF. Here the CDR3 DNA reads TGTGCCAGCAGTTTGACCGGGACAGGGGTGTTTCGGTACTTC.